This T cell receptor (beta chain) was identified during a study of T cells in Graves' hyperthyroidism and ophthalmopathy. CDR3 length equals 14 residues. As for this clonotype: Its ends do not fully match the called genes, so a read error is possible.

Patients were excluded for uncontrolled infection, other autoimmune disease, pregnancy or lactation. Researchers took RNA transcripts and amplified the TCR beta CDR3 regions from them. Carried out on the TCR CDR3, a first-round RT-PCR used the HTBI primer set. TCRdb passed the multiplex PCR reads through MiXCR, listing each CDR3 protein once. The top ten clones hold less than 9% of a sample with approximately 640,000 distinct CDR3 sequences, just under 45% of them seen once. The chain links TRBV12-3 or TRBV12-4 to TRBJ1-1; tentative D call: TRBD1 (6 bases). Sequencing input: peripheral blood or thyroid tissue (not recorded which). The sequence was obtained from an adult man with Graves' disease, either hyperthyroidism or ophthalmopathy (not recorded which). The CDR3 DNA follows: TGTGCCAGCAGTTTAAGGCGAGGGGGGACTGAAGCTTCCTTT. It codes for CASSLRRGGTEASF.